This T cell receptor (beta chain) was retrieved from a study of control samples from healthy donors and cancer patients. Produced via immunoSEQ multiplex PCR; TCRdb's table is partial and in-frame only. The data contain about 180,000 clones, under 95% of them singletons. This CDR3 contains 18 residues. Germline V CDR1 and CDR2: LGHDT, YNNKEL (reference sequence). With V trimmed by 1 base and J by 8 bases, 15 bases remained unmatched. The sequencing input was blood. V is TRBV3-1 (or the pseudogene TRBV3-2) and J is TRBJ1-4, with TRBD1 matching 8 bases. This receptor was obtained from a woman in her late teens or twenties in good health. CDR3 sequence: CASSQGWRQGPRKEKLFF. Written as DNA, the CDR3 is TGTGCCAGCAGCCAAGGTTGGAGACAGGGGCCGCGAAAGGAAAAACTGTTTTTT.